This T cell receptor (beta chain) was identified in a study of blood T cell repertoires in COVID-19. Study-wide background: The origin of the acute and convalescent COVID-19 samples was the United States, Italy and Spain.

Original handling: How many nucleated cells were present was estimated from reference gene primer amplification. Measured with immunoSEQ multiplex PCR; TCRdb has only the in-frame clones, and not every one. For V, J and clone size, that table is used; D and trimming come from the DNA. The top ten clones hold roughly 4.2% of a sample with under 350,000 clones, around 86% of them seen once. Those who participated ranged in age from roughly 18 to 89 years and resided in 20 to 25 US areas. Assignment of participants to cohorts was predicated upon participant-reported clinical history. CDR1 and CDR2 from the germline V gene are SGHAT and FQNNGV. The CDR3 is 14 amino acids. Trimming took off 4 bases at V and 0 bases at J, with 10 bases between the two ends.

Sequenced: PBMCs or T cells enriched from blood (not recorded which). The sequence was collected from a woman between 35 and 50 years old with acute COVID-19. This chain joins TRBV11-2 and TRBJ2-7; D gene unclear. The CDR3 bases are TGTGCCAGCAGCTCGTTGAGATTCTCCTACGAGCAGTACTTC. This translates into CASSSLRFSYEQYF. Combining the CDR3 with reference TRBV11-2 and TRBJ2-7 gives the whole variable domain EAGVAQSPRYKIIEKRQSVAFWCNPISGHATLYWYQQILGQGPKLLIQFQNNGVVDDSQLPKDRFSAERLKGVDSTLKIQPAKLEDSAVYLCASSSLRFSYEQYFGPGTRLTVT.